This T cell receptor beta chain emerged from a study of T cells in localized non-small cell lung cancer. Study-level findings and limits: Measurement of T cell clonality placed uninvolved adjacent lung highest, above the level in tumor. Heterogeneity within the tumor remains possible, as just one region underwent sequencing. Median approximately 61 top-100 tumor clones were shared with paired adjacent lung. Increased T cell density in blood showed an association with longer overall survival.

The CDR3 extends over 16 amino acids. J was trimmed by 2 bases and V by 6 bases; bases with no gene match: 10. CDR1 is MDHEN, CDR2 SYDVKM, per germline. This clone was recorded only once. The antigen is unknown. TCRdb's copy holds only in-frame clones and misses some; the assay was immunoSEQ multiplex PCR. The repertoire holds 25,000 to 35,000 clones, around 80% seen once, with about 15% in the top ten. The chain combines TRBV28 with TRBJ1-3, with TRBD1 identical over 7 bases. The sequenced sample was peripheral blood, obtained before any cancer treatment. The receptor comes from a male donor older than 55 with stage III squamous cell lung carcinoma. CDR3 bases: TGTGCCAGCAGATTGACCACAGGGGAGCCTGGAAACACCATATATTTT. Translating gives CASRLTTGEPGNTIYF.